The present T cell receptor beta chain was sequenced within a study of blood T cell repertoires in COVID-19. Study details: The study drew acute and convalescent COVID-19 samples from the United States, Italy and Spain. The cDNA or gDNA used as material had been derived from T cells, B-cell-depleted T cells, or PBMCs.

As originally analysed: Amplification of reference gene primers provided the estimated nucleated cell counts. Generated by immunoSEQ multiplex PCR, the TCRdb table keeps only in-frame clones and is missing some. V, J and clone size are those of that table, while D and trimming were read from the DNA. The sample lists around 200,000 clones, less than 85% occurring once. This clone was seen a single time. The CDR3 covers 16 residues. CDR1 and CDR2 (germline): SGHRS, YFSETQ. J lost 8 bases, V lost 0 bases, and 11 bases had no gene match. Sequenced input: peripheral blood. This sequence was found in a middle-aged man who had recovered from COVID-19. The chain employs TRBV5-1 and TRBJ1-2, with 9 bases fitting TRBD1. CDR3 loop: CASSLDARQGVWGYTF. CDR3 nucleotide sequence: TGCGCCAGCAGCTTGGACGCCCGACAGGGGGTCTGGGGCTACACCTTC.